Following are 32 T cell receptor beta chains from one sample sequenced in a study of T cell responses to AZD1222 COVID-19 vaccine. Here immunoSEQ multiplex PCR was the method, and the copy in TCRdb shows in-frame clones only, minus some. The table has about 110,000 clones, approximately 89% seen once; the top ten hold approximately 3.1%. The source was peripheral blood, collected on day 0 of MenACWY control vaccination. Every receptor here comes from an adult in good health.

The chain links TRBV6-2 or TRBV6-3 to TRBJ1-1; 8 positions match TRBD1. Germline V gives CDR1 MNHEY, CDR2 SVGEGT. Trimming removed 5 bases from V and 7 bases from J; junction bases left unmatched: 3. The CDR3 runs 12 residues. The CDR3 region has the DNA TGTGCCAGCAGTAAACAGGGGGATGAAGCTTTCTTT. This encodes CASSKQGDEAFF.

This clone was seen a few times. This chain links TRBV19 with TRBJ1-5; tentatively, D is TRBD1 (6 bases). Per germline, CDR1 LNHDA and CDR2 SQIVND (reference sequence). V was pared by 5 bases and J by 7 bases, with 18 bases between. The CDR3 loop spans 15 amino acids. The CDR3 sequence is CASSSLWGGVQPQHF. CDR3 bases: TGTGCCAGTAGTTCCCTGTGGGGGGGCGTACAGCCCCAGCATTTT.

This chain joins TRBV3-1 (or the pseudogene TRBV3-2) and TRBJ1-1; TRBD1 agrees at 11 bases. The germline CDR1 and CDR2 sequences are LGHDT and YNNKEL (reference sequence). This CDR3 is built from 15 residues. Trimming took 1 base from V and 13 from J; bases not matched to a gene: 11. CDR3 sequence (DNA): TGTGCCAGCAGCCAAGTAGGAGGACAGGGGGCTTACGGTTTCTTT. Its translation is CASSQVGGQGAYGFF.

CDR3 coding DNA: TGTGCCAGCAGTTCCCCGCTAAATACAGGGGGCGCAGACTATGGCTACACCTTC. Protein sequence: CASSSPLNTGGADYGYTF. V and J are TRBV28 and TRBJ1-2, with 9 positions matching TRBD1. The CDR3 is 18 amino acids. V was pared by 4 bases and J by 3 bases, with 15 bases of the junction left unmatched. Germline V lookup: CDR1 MDHEN, CDR2 SYDVKM.

This clone was seen only a few times. The V and J genes are TRBV7-2 and TRBJ2-1, with 16 bases aligning to TRBD2. The CDR3 totals 18 residues. Per germline, CDR1 SGHTA and CDR2 FQGNSA. Trimming cost V 3 bases and J 7 bases; bases outside gene matches: 9. CDR3 amino acids: CASSLGLAGGQMVNEQFF. The CDR3 DNA follows: TGTGCCAGCAGCTTGGGACTAGCGGGGGGGCAAATGGTAAATGAGCAGTTCTTC.

The chain links TRBV15 to TRBJ2-6; D is ambiguous. Trimming pared 5 bases from V and 0 bases from J, leaving 5 bases between. The CDR3 contains 14 residues. From germline, CDR1 is LNHNV and CDR2 YYDKDF (reference sequence). The CDR3, as DNA: TGTGCCACCAGCGCGAACTCTGGGGCCAACGTCCTGACTTTC. This translates into CATSANSGANVLTF. The full variable domain, its missing parts supplied by reference TRBV15 and TRBJ2-6, is DAMVIQNPRYQVTQFGKPVTLSCSQTLNHNVMYWYQQKSSQAPKLLFHYYDKDFNNEADTPDNFQSRRPNTSFCFLDIRSPGLGDTAMYLCATSANSGANVLTFGAGSRLTVL.

The V gene is TRBV10-1, the J gene TRBJ2-5; D is perhaps TRBD1 (6 bases). The V end lost 6 bases, the J end lost 0 bases, and 8 bases lay between the germline ends. Germline V gives CDR1 WNHNN, CDR2 SYGVQD (reference sequence). The CDR3 length is 13 residues. CDR3 nucleotide sequence: TGCGCCAGCAGCGGACAGTACCAAGAGACCCAGTACTTC. It translates to CASSGQYQETQYF.

This sequence joins TRBV5-1 and TRBJ1-6, with D uncertain. Germline loops: CDR1 SGHRS, CDR2 YFSETQ. CDR3 length: 13 residues. V was clipped by 7 bases and J by 9 bases, with 14 bases between them. DNA of the CDR3: TGCGCCAGCTCAGACCTTGGGCGTTCACCCCTCCACTTT. It specifies CASSDLGRSPLHF.

The V call is TRBV18, the J call TRBJ1-5; D gene uncertain. From germline, CDR1 is KGHSH and CDR2 LQKENI. Between the trimmed V and J ends, which lost 2 bases and 4 bases, there was a span of 12 bases. The CDR3 is 15 amino acids. The CDR3 loop is CASSPGRLTNQPQHF. CDR3 DNA sequence: TGTGCCAGCTCACCAGGCAGGTTGACGAATCAGCCCCAGCATTTT.

This rearrangement joins TRBV5-1 to TRBJ1-5; TRBD1 might be the D (6 bases). The CDR3 is 15 residues long. The V gene lost 4 bases and the J gene lost 1 base, with 12 bases spanning the gap. The germline V gene has CDR1 SGHRS and CDR2 YFSETQ. The CDR3 DNA sequence: TGCGCCAGCAGCCAGACAGGAGGCAGCAATCAGCCCCAGCATTTT. The encoded protein is CASSQTGGSNQPQHF.

V and J are TRBV4-2 and TRBJ1-1; D remains unclear. Germline V gene lookup returns CDR1 LGHNA and CDR2 YNFKEQ. The V gene lost 1 base and the J gene lost 5 bases, with 11 bases spanning the gap. The CDR3 has 14 amino acids. The DNA of the CDR3 is TGTGCCAGCAGCCAAGGAGGGTCGAGAACTGAAGCTTTCTTT. This codes for CASSQGGSRTEAFF.

The gene calls are TRBV5-1 and TRBJ1-1; D is ambiguous. Trimming stripped 5 bases from V and 1 base from J, with 9 bases between. The length of the CDR3 is 13 residues. Germline CDR1 SGHRS, CDR2 YFSETQ. The CDR3 loop reads CASSQQRNTEAFF. In DNA, the CDR3 is TGCGCCAGCAGTCAACAGAGGAACACTGAAGCTTTCTTT.

The chain joins TRBV7-8 to TRBJ2-1; a weak D match, TRBD2 (7 bases). The length of the CDR3 is 15 residues. Germline V gene data show CDR1 as SGHVS and CDR2 as FQNEAQ. Trimming pared 2 bases from V and 8 bases from J, leaving 16 bases between. In nucleotides, the CDR3 is TGTGCCAGCAGCTTAATGCCCGGGGGGCCGGATGAGCAGTTCTTC. Translation gives CASSLMPGGPDEQFF.

The chain uses TRBV30 and TRBJ1-3; possibly TRBD1 for D (6 bases). Between the trimmed V and J ends, which lost 2 bases and 2 bases, there was a span of 16 bases. Germline V gene data show CDR1 as GTSNPN and CDR2 as SVGIG (reference sequence). This CDR3 has 16 residues. The CDR3 region is CAWSLRGGLPGNTIYF. CDR3 in DNA: TGTGCCTGGAGTCTCCGCGGGGGGCTACCTGGAAACACCATATATTTT.

This clone appeared a few times. The CDR3: CASSPRTSLNGYTF. The CDR3 DNA is TGTGCCAGCAGTCCACGGACATCCCTTAATGGCTACACCTTC. The V call is TRBV27, the J call TRBJ1-2; maybe TRBD1 (5 bases). The CDR3 consists of 14 residues. CDR1 is MNHEY, CDR2 SMNVEV, per germline (reference sequence). V dropped 5 bases and J dropped 6 bases, with 16 bases sitting between them.

Only one count was recorded for this clone. The V and J genes are TRBV19 and TRBJ2-7; D call uncertain. The germline V gene has CDR1 LNHDA and CDR2 SQIVND (reference sequence). Trimming shortened V by 5 bases and J by 3 bases, and 14 bases separated the two germline ends. This CDR3 contains 14 residues. CDR3 in amino acids: CASSRQSLFYEQYF. The CDR3 DNA reads as TGTGCCAGTAGTCGCCAGAGCCTTTTCTACGAGCAGTACTTC.

The chain employs TRBV19 and TRBJ1-5, with 7 bases fitting TRBD1. The CDR3 length is 15 residues. CDR1 and CDR2 (germline): LNHDA, SQIVND (reference sequence). V was clipped by 7 bases and J by 0 bases; unmatched bases: 6. The CDR3, as DNA: TGTGCCAGTACCCCGGGACAGTTTAGCAATCAGCCCCAGCATTTT. This gives the protein CASTPGQFSNQPQHF.

This clone occurred once. The V and J genes are TRBV7-9 and TRBJ1-1, with no clear D. CDR3 size: 12 residues. V lost 3 bases and J lost 1, with 3 bases in between. Germline loops: CDR1 SEHNR, CDR2 FQNEAQ (reference sequence). The CDR3 sequence: CASSFANTEAFF. The CDR3 region has the DNA TGTGCCAGCAGCTTCGCGAACACTGAAGCTTTCTTT. Variable domain in full (rest from reference TRBV7-9 and TRBJ1-1): DTGVSQNPRHKITKRGQNVTFRCDPISEHNRLYWYRQTLGQGPEFLTYFQNEAQLEKSRLLSDRFSAERPKGSFSTLEIQRTEQGDSAMYLCASSFANTEAFFGQGTRLTVV.

The chain uses TRBV5-4 and TRBJ1-1, with a tentative D call TRBD1 (5 bases). Per germline, CDR1 SGHNT and CDR2 YYREEE (reference sequence). The V and J ends lost 1 base and 1 base respectively, with 11 bases between them. This CDR3 has 15 amino acids. In DNA, the CDR3 is TGTGCCAGCAGCTTGAAGACAGACGGGAACACTGAAGCTTTCTTT. This sequence encodes CASSLKTDGNTEAFF.

Written as DNA, the CDR3 is TGTGCCAGCAGCTACCAGACCGCGAATCGGACCTACGAGCAGTACTTC. Translating it yields CASSYQTANRTYEQYF. V is TRBV11-3 and J is TRBJ2-7; D remains ambiguous. CDR1 is SGHNT, CDR2 YENEEA, per germline. V gave up 4 bases and J gave up 2 bases, with 18 bases separating them. This CDR3 comprises 16 residues.

This clone was seen only once. J is TRBJ2-5 and V is TRBV27, with TRBD2 identical over 13 bases. The CDR3 has 13 residues. Germline V gene data show CDR1 as MNHEY and CDR2 as SMNVEV (reference sequence). The V and J ends lost 7 bases and 7 bases, in that order; junction bases with no gene match: 3. The CDR3 DNA is TGTGCCAGCACCCGACTAGCGGGGGGGACCCAGTACTTC. Protein product: CASTRLAGGTQYF.

This clone came up once. CDR3 coding DNA: TGTGCCAGTAGGCGGGGTTTCGCCTATAATTCACCCCTCCACTTT. It specifies CASRRGFAYNSPLHF. The rearrangement uses TRBV19 and TRBJ1-6; D is uncertain. This CDR3 is 15 amino acids long. V was cut by 6 bases and J by 2 bases, with 11 bases left in between. CDR1 LNHDA and CDR2 SQIVND come from the germline V gene (reference sequence).

The chain combines TRBV5-6 with TRBJ1-6; D call uncertain. V was cut by 1 base and J by 7 bases, with 6 bases left in between. Germline assignment: CDR1 SGHDT and CDR2 YYEEEE. The CDR3 is made up of 13 amino acids. CDR3 DNA: TGTGCCAGCAGCTTGTGGGAAAATTCACCCCTCCACTTT. Its protein product is CASSLWENSPLHF. Drawing the rest from reference TRBV5-6 and TRBJ1-6, the complete variable domain is DAGVTQSPTHLIKTRGQQVTLRCSPKSGHDTVSWYQQALGQGPQFIFQYYEEEERQRGNFPDRFSGHQFPNYSSELNVNALLLGDSALYLCASSLWENSPLHFGNGTRLTVT.

The chain uses TRBV10-2 and TRBJ1-2; D unclear. The CDR3 contains 11 residues. CDR1 WSHSY and CDR2 SAAADI come from the germline V gene. Trimming removed 3 bases at V and 12 bases at J, with 11 bases between. The CDR3 DNA is TGCGCCAGCAGTGACGGGAATGAGCACACCTTC. Its translation: CASSDGNEHTF.

The chain couples TRBV6-5 to TRBJ2-7; a weak D match, TRBD2 (5 bases). Trimming left V 7 bases short and J 5 bases short, with 18 bases between. In germline, CDR1 is MNHEY, CDR2 SVGAGI. This CDR3 has 14 amino acids. CDR3 region: CASTPRVKGHEQYF. The DNA of the CDR3 is TGTGCCAGCACTCCGCGGGTCAAGGGCCACGAGCAGTACTTC.

The V gene is TRBV9, the J gene TRBJ2-2; 9 nucleotides line up with TRBD2. This CDR3 contains 18 residues. Germline CDR1 reads SGDLS; CDR2 reads YYNGEE. V gave up 4 bases and J gave up 0 bases; unmatched junction bases: 10. CDR3 amino acids: CASSPRTSATTNTGELFF. The CDR3, as DNA: TGTGCCAGCAGCCCCAGGACTAGCGCAACTACGAACACCGGGGAGCTGTTTTTT.

The rearrangement joins TRBV2 to TRBJ1-2; no clear D gene. The germline V gene has CDR1 SNHLY and CDR2 FYNNEI. The V end was cut by 1 base, the J end by 4 bases, with 4 bases between. There are 12 residues in the CDR3. The CDR3 is CASSEVVYGYTF. CDR3 bases: TGTGCCAGCAGTGAAGTGGTCTATGGCTACACCTTC.

V and J are TRBV4-1 and TRBJ2-3; 8 nucleotides match TRBD2. J was trimmed by 4 bases and V by 0 bases; bases with no gene match: 9. CDR1 MGHRA and CDR2 YSYEKL come from the germline V gene. The CDR3 is made up of 17 amino acids. The CDR3 DNA reads as TGCGCCAGCAGCCAAGATAGGGCGGGGGGCCTTCCAGATACGCAGTATTTT. Its translation: CASSQDRAGGLPDTQYF.

In DNA form, the CDR3 reads TGTGCCAGCAGTGGGGGGCAGGGTCCCGACGAGCAGTACTTC. The encoded protein is CASSGGQGPDEQYF. The V and J genes are TRBV2 and TRBJ2-7; weak D call: TRBD1 (6 bases). Trimming left V 4 bases short and J 5 bases short, with 15 bases between. Germline V gene sequence: CDR1 SNHLY, CDR2 FYNNEI. The CDR3 extends over 14 amino acids.

The V gene is TRBV6-1, the J gene TRBJ1-2, with D maybe TRBD1 (6 bases). Per germline, CDR1 MNHNS and CDR2 SASEGT. The CDR3 has 14 amino acids. V lost 1 base to trimming and J lost 8 bases, with 14 bases between them. Here the CDR3 reads CASSEDRVFGGYTF. The CDR3, as DNA: TGTGCCAGCAGTGAAGACAGGGTTTTTGGCGGCTACACCTTC.

As for this clone: A read error may produce the germline difference seen at one junction end. The rearrangement uses TRBV13 and TRBJ2-2; D ambiguous. Germline loops: CDR1 PRHDT, CDR2 FYEKMQ (reference sequence). The CDR3 runs 13 residues. CDR3 bases: TGTGCCAGCCGTAGTGGGAACGCCGGGGAGCTGTTTTTT. Translated, it gives CASRSGNAGELFF.

In this sample, this clone turned up once. The rearrangement joins TRBV4-2 to TRBJ2-7; 8 bases match TRBD1. The length of the CDR3 is 15 residues. V dropped 1 base and J dropped 2; count of bases not matched to a gene: 4. From germline, CDR1 is LGHNA and CDR2 YNFKEQ. This CDR3 is CASSQAGTGAYEQYF. CDR3 sequence (DNA): TGTGCCAGCAGCCAAGCAGGGACAGGCGCCTACGAGCAGTACTTC.